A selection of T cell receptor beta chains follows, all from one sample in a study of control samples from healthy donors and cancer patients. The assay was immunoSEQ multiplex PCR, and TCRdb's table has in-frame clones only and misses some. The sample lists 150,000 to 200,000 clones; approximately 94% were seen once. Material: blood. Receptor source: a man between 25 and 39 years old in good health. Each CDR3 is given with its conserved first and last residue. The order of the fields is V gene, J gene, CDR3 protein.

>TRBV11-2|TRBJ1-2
CASSPAGSPENYGYTF
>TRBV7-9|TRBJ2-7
CASSLAGSYEQYF
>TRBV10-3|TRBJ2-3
CASKGVAGEWSTDTQYF
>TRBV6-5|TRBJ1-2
CASSSPSGGRSYTF
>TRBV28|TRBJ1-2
CASSSSGAVNPYGYTF
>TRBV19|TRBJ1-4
CASSILEGPGQGNEKLFF
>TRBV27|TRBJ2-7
CASSLSTPSTFHEQYF
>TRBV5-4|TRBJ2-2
CASSQRTGANTGELFF
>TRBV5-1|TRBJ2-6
CASSLPVLLGTGANVLTF
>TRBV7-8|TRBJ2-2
CASSFGLAGFTGELFF
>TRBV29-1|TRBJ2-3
CSVETPSGVSTDTQYF
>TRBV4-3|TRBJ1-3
CASSPGTSGNTIYF
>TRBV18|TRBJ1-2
CASSTTRDDYGYTF
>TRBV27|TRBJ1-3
CASSLRWPGERVLANTIYF
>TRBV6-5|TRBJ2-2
CASRADRAVTGELFF
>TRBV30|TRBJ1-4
CAWSLGAANEKLFF
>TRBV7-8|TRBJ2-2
CASSTPSNTGELFF
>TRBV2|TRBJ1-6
CASSEGRTIRSPLHF
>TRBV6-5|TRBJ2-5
CASSYSRETQYF
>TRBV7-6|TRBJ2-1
CASSELAGVYNEQFF
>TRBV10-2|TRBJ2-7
CASSVGLAGGGEQYF
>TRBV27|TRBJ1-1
CASSLGIGGAEAFF
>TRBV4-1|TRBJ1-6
CASSQDRDTRFSPLHF
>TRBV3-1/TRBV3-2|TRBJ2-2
CASSLLTGELFF
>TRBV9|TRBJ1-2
CASSVGGTGGGYTF